This T cell receptor (beta chain) was captured by sequencing in a study of post-analysis software for immune sequencing data. Study as a whole: Clinical courses comprised relapsing-remitting, secondary progressive and progressive-relapsing multiple sclerosis.

The germline V and J ends were trimmed by 2 bases and 4 bases, with 12 bases remaining between them. CDR1 is MNHNS, CDR2 SASEGT, per germline. The CDR3 is 16 amino acids. The study, taken as a whole, reports: With F measure, samples from one preparation batch clustered together strongly. Relative to controls, patients had roughly five TRBV segments at higher frequency, with TRBV5-6, TRBV5-1 and TRBV20-1 among these.

The authors incorporated unique molecular identifiers into the TCR beta cDNA libraries. In TCRdb, the PCR reads were re-called with MiXCR into one record per CDR3 protein. This table holds hundreds of thousands of distinct CDR3 sequences, approximately 59% found once. As concerns this clonotype: Its antigen is not known.

The gene calls are TRBV6-1 and TRBJ2-6; either TRBD1 or TRBD2 may fit D (5 bases each). Sequencing was carried out using blood. This sequence originates from a girl aged 2-9 years with multiple sclerosis. CDR3 DNA sequence: TGTGCCAGCAGTGAAATAACCGGGGCCGGGGCCAACGTCCTGACTTTC. This encodes CASSEITGAGANVLTF.